This T cell receptor beta chain derives from a study of control samples from healthy donors and cancer patients. Trimming cost V 0 bases and J 6 bases; bases outside gene matches: 10. The CDR3 sequence is 17 residues long. CDR1 is GTSNPN, CDR2 SVGIG, per germline (reference sequence). Produced via immunoSEQ multiplex PCR; TCRdb's table is partial and in-frame only. The data contain 100,000 to 120,000 clones, roughly 90% of them seen just once; the ten biggest clones take up around 4%. The sequence came from a woman in her sixties with lung cancer. Sequencing was done on a sample of PBMCs. This chain uses TRBV30 with TRBJ2-5; 13 bases fit TRBD2. CDR3 amino acids: CAWSVPRGTSGTKTQYF. For the CDR3, the DNA is TGTGCCTGGAGTGTTCCGCGGGGGACTAGCGGGACAAAGACCCAGTACTTC.